Listed below are T cell receptor beta chains from one sample, sequenced in a study of shared clonotypes between healthy human individuals. Some clones are missing from TCRdb's copy, which holds only in-frame ones; the method was immunoSEQ multiplex PCR. Of 2.5 million or so clones detected, more than 90% appear once; the ten largest clones hold 0.14%. The sequenced sample consisted of naive CD4+ T cells sorted from blood. The receptors were gathered from a man aged 18 to 29 in good health. Each CDR3 is given with its conserved first and last residue. D genes are given only for firm matches. Clone sizes are given selectively: once, few, many, or a class where the clone is expanded.

TRBJ1-5,13,NA,NA,TRBV2,TGTGCCAGCAGTGAGGTTAGCAATCAGCCCCAGCATTTT,CASSEVSNQPQHF
TRBJ2-7,15,NA,NA,TRBV18,TGTGCCAGCTCACCAAGGGCAGGGGAAGGCTACGAGCAGTACTTC,CASSPRAGEGYEQYF
TRBJ2-2,19,NA,TRBD1,TRBV6-1,TGTGCCAGCAGTGAAGCGGCAGGGGGCCTATTGGCGAACACCGGGGAGCTGTTTTTT,CASSEAAGGLLANTGELFF
TRBJ1-5,14,NA,NA,TRBV6-6,TGTGCCAGCAGTTACTCGATTCCGGAAGAGCCCCAGCATTTT,CASSYSIPEEPQHF
TRBJ1-1,16,NA,NA,TRBV27,TGTGCCAGCAGTCACGGGGACCGAACAGGGCCCACTGAAGCTTTCTTT,CASSHGDRTGPTEAFF
TRBJ1-1,14,NA,NA,TRBV23-1,TGCGCCAGCAGTTCTCACACCCCTCCGTCCGCAGCTTTCTTT,CASSSHTPPSAAFF
TRBJ1-5,18,once,NA,TRBV19,TGTGCCAGTAGTATAGGGGCAAGGGTAGGGGGTAGCAATCAGCCCCAGCATTTT,CASSIGARVGGSNQPQHF
TRBJ1-2,15,NA,TRBD1,TRBV28,TGTGCCAGCAGTATGACGGACAGGGTCAACTATGGCTACACCTTC,CASSMTDRVNYGYTF
TRBJ1-1,15,NA,NA,TRBV7-2,TGTGCCAGCAGCTTGGGAGTCGCCATGAACACTGAAGCTTTCTTT,CASSLGVAMNTEAFF
TRBJ1-1,12,NA,NA,TRBV5-8,TGTGCCAGCAGCCCCGGGCGCGCTGAAGCTTTCTTT,CASSPGRAEAFF
TRBJ1-5,17,NA,NA,TRBV28,TGTGCCAGCAGTTTAGACAGGCCCATGCTCAGCAATCAGCCCCAGCATTTT,CASSLDRPMLSNQPQHF
TRBJ2-1,14,NA,TRBD2,TRBV29-1,TGCAGCGCGAAACTAGCGGGAGGGCCGAATGAGCAGTTCTTC,CSAKLAGGPNEQFF
TRBJ2-3,15,NA,NA,TRBV11-2,TGTGCCAGCAGTGGACTTGCGGGACCCACAGATACGCAGTATTTT,CASSGLAGPTDTQYF